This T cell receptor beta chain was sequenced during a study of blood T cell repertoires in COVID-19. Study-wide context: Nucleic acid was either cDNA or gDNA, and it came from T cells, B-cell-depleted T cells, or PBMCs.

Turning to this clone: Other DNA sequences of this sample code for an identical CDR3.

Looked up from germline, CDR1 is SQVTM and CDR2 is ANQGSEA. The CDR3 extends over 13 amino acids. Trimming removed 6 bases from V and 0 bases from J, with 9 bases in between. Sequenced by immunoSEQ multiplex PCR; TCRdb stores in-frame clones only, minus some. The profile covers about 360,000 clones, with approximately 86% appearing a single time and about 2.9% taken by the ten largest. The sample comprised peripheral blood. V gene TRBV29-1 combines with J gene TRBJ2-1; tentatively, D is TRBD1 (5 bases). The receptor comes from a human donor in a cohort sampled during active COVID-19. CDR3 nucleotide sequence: TGCAGCGTCCGAAGGGGCTCCTACAATGAGCAGTTCTTC. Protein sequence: CSVRRGSYNEQFF.